The next 8 T cell receptor beta chains were all read from a single sample in a study of T cell responses to AZD1222 COVID-19 vaccine. Sequenced by immunoSEQ multiplex PCR; TCRdb stores in-frame clones only, minus some. The repertoire holds roughly 150,000 clones, with roughly 91% as singletons. The sequencing here drew on peripheral blood, taken 28 days after the second AZD1222 dose. The receptors come from an adult who received the AZD1222 COVID-19 vaccine.

J is TRBJ2-7 and V is TRBV6-2 or TRBV6-3; perhaps TRBD1 as D (5 bases). Between the trimmed V and J ends, which lost 6 bases and 11 bases, there was a span of 14 bases. The CDR3 is made up of 11 amino acids. Germline CDR1 reads MNHEY; CDR2 reads SVGEGT. The DNA of the CDR3 is TGTGCCAGCAGCGACCCCAGGGTAAAGTACTTC. Its protein is CASSDPRVKYF.

The chain links TRBV6-6 to TRBJ1-2, with unresolved D. The V gene lost 2 bases and the J gene lost 5 bases, with 15 bases spanning the gap. The germline V gene has CDR1 MNHNY and CDR2 SVGAGI (reference sequence). This CDR3 has 15 residues. CDR3 in amino acids: CASSYNLPRDYGYTF. The CDR3 DNA follows: TGTGCCAGCAGTTACAACCTACCACGGGATTATGGCTACACCTTC.

The V call is TRBV2, the J call TRBJ2-7, with 13 bases matching TRBD2. The CDR3 loop spans 15 amino acids. Germline V CDR1 and CDR2: SNHLY, FYNNEI. V lost 6 bases, J lost 3 bases, and 5 bases stayed unmatched. For the CDR3, the DNA is TGTGCCAGCAGGGGGGGACTAGCGGGGTACTACGAGCAGTACTTC. Encoded protein: CASRGGLAGYYEQYF.

The chain uses TRBV15 and TRBJ1-2; a possible D gene is TRBD1 (5 bases). V gave up 0 bases and J gave up 3 bases, with 8 bases separating them. In germline, CDR1 is LNHNV, CDR2 YYDKDF (reference sequence). The CDR3 length is 14 residues. In DNA, the CDR3 is TGTGCCACCAGCAGAGATCAGGGCCACTATGGCTACACCTTC. It translates to CATSRDQGHYGYTF.

The chain has TRBV14 and TRBJ2-6; TRBD2 agrees at 7 bases. V dropped 1 base and J dropped 2; count of bases not matched to a gene: 2. Per germline, CDR1 SGHDN and CDR2 FVKESK. This CDR3 has 16 residues. The CDR3: CASSQGAGAGANVLTF. The CDR3 DNA reads as TGTGCCAGCAGCCAAGGTGCGGGGGCTGGGGCCAACGTCCTGACTTTC.

The chain uses TRBV30 and TRBJ1-1, with TRBD1 as a possible D gene (5 bases). In germline, CDR1 is GTSNPN, CDR2 SVGIG (reference sequence). The CDR3 runs 13 residues. Trimming left V 0 bases short and J 3 bases short, with 8 bases between. The CDR3 sequence is CAWSVQTDTEAFF. CDR3 nucleotide sequence: TGTGCCTGGAGTGTACAGACAGACACTGAAGCTTTCTTT.

This clone was detected only a few times. The V and J genes are TRBV7-9 and TRBJ1-4; TRBD1 matches 7 bases. Losses at the gene ends were 6 bases for V and 6 bases for J; bases not matched to a gene: 7. CDR1 SEHNR and CDR2 FQNEAQ come from the germline V gene (reference sequence). The CDR3 is 14 amino acids. CDR3 sequence: CASRSTGWDEKLFF. In DNA, the CDR3 is TGTGCCAGCAGATCGACAGGGTGGGATGAAAAACTGTTTTTT.

V gene TRBV27 combines with J gene TRBJ1-1; D may be TRBD1 (6 bases). V was clipped by 4 bases and J by 5 bases, with 20 bases between them. The germline CDR1 and CDR2 sequences are MNHEY and SMNVEV (reference sequence). This CDR3 region has 16 residues. The CDR3 is CASSSARGGDGTEAFF. CDR3 coding DNA: TGTGCCAGCAGTTCCGCCCGAGGGGGGGATGGGACTGAAGCTTTCTTT.